This T cell receptor beta chain was found in a study of identical twins. Study findings and constraints: Insertions were fewer in abundant cord blood beta clonotypes, whereas memory repertoires showed none of this pattern. An excess of low generation probability was shown by twin-shared out-of-frame alpha sequences.

This clonotype showed up just a few times. Its specificity is not known. The CDR3 sequence is 17 residues long. Germline V gives CDR1 MDHEN, CDR2 SYDVKM. With V trimmed by 0 bases and J by 5 bases, 5 bases remained unmatched. TCRdb itself ran the 5' RACE reads through MiXCR, one entry per CDR3 protein. The sample has around 510,000 distinct CDR3 sequences, 14% seen once. These data were likewise used in another study, on yellow fever vaccine responses in identical twins. As that study records: The T cell response to vaccination in identical twins was reportedly partly convergent and partly personalized.

V and J are TRBV28 and TRBJ2-2, with 11 bases matching TRBD2. The receptor's source is a young woman in good health. Sequencing input: CD4+ T cells sorted from blood. Here the CDR3 DNA reads TGTGCCAGCAGTTTATGGTCCGGGACTAGCGGTACCGGGGAGCTGTTTTTT. Its translation is CASSLWSGTSGTGELFF.